This TCR beta chain was found in a study of cytomegalovirus exposure and HLA in healthy donors (dated by TCRdb to the late 2010s). Regarding the study in general: According to a later analysis, one platform produced both the approximately 110 validation repertoires and the 666 repertoires of the first cohort. Along with the approximately 650-subject first cohort, a separate validation cohort of over a hundred different subjects was used. To predict cytomegalovirus infection status, the study combined high-throughput TCR immunosequencing, statistical association of individual TCRs with disease status, and machine learning. The study aimed to test whether signatures of past pathogen exposure could be identified by cataloging public T cell receptors.

Libraries were made using the immunoSEQ multiplex PCR assay. On the study's bioinformatics: A statistical classification framework was built to diagnose cytomegalovirus status from the catalog of TCR beta chain sequences. TCRdb stores this immuneACCESS table with in-frame sequences only. Part of the clones is absent; in the studies checked, under half of the shortfall reflects unresolved V genes, and no reason is known for the rest. V, J and clone size are taken as reported in that table, and D and trimming were inferred from the DNA itself. The sample data list over 200,000 clones, and over 80% of these were observed just once. The ten largest account for roughly 5.4% of the sample. Points on this clone: Its antigen has not been determined. Base qualities are not recorded, but no much larger clone differs from it by a single base.

The donors were included in the validation cohort of roughly 120 subjects, a group kept apart from the roughly 700-subject first cohort. The research as a whole found: In a later analysis, TCRs clustered in the first cohort were found to also tend to co-occur in the roughly 130 validation repertoires, with 90% to 95% of cluster scores above 0. The authors suggested that the approach could potentially be generalized to other disease states and immunological phenotypes. In the study, some 180 TCR beta chains were listed as associated with cytomegalovirus. Across donors, most TCR sequences were observed very rarely, whereas some public TCRs were present in many individuals. Cytomegalovirus status was reported to be diagnosed by the classifier with high specificity and sensitivity in both the original and validation cohorts. In vitro tests confirmed that a few of the cytomegalovirus-associated TCR beta chains recognize cytomegalovirus antigens. All 110 or so repertoires were used to score co-occurrence in the validation cohort in a later analysis, because that analysis had no HLA typing for the cohort.

The CDR1 and CDR2 encoded by the germline V gene are SGHAT and FQNNGV. V loses 5 bases of germline sequence and J loses 2 bases, and the interval between the two ends is 10 bases. The CDR3 runs 13 amino acids, cysteine and phenylalanine included. Just the 39-base CDR3 DNA is kept, in frame starting at base 1. This TCR was recovered from a woman between 18 and 29 years old in good health and CMV-seronegative. Sample: PBMCs. The sequence links TRBV11-2 to TRBJ2-7, with TRBD2 perhaps the D gene, on 6 matching bases. The CDR3: CASSETRPYEQYF. The nucleotides read TGTGCCAGCAGCGAGACTAGGCCCTACGAGCAGTACTTC.